Listed below are T cell receptor beta chains from one sample, sequenced in a study of T and B cells in COVID-19 patients. From the multiplex PCR reads, TCRdb called clonotypes with MiXCR, one entry per CDR3 protein. In the table there are under 20,000 distinct CDR3 sequences, around 28% of which are singletons. Sequencing was done on a sample of blood. The receptors shown here come from a human donor who had recovered from COVID-19. Both conserved end residues are part of each CDR3. The order of the fields is CDR3 length, clone size, J gene, V gene, CDR3 protein. Rows may omit the clone size; those that give it use once, few, many or a size class.

cdr3_length: 15; clone_size: few; j_call: TRBJ2-4; v_call: TRBV11-2; cdr3_aa: CASSLGTSGSYVQYF
cdr3_length: 12; clone_size: many; j_call: TRBJ2-1; v_call: TRBV6-4; cdr3_aa: CASSEEGREQFF
cdr3_length: 13; clone_size: once; j_call: TRBJ1-1; v_call: TRBV7-6; cdr3_aa: CASSLGENTEAFF
cdr3_length: 17; clone_size: medium-sized; j_call: TRBJ2-7; v_call: TRBV6-5; cdr3_aa: CASLLDLGGGGTYEQYF
cdr3_length: 13; clone_size: medium-sized; j_call: TRBJ2-3; v_call: TRBV27; cdr3_aa: CASSLSVTDTQYF
cdr3_length: 14; clone_size: few; j_call: TRBJ2-2; v_call: TRBV14; cdr3_aa: CASSQRANTGELFF
cdr3_length: 10; clone_size: many; j_call: TRBJ2-7; v_call: TRBV5-5; cdr3_aa: CASSLYEQYF
cdr3_length: 14; clone_size: .; j_call: TRBJ2-7; v_call: TRBV6-5; cdr3_aa: CASRGLAGGNEQYF
cdr3_length: 14; clone_size: .; j_call: TRBJ1-1; v_call: TRBV5-4; cdr3_aa: CASSSSQGATEAFF
cdr3_length: 14; clone_size: .; j_call: TRBJ1-2; v_call: TRBV11-3; cdr3_aa: CASSPGQTDYGYTF
cdr3_length: 14; clone_size: .; j_call: TRBJ1-5; v_call: TRBV5-5; cdr3_aa: CASSSRGSNQPQHF
cdr3_length: 16; clone_size: many; j_call: TRBJ1-3; v_call: TRBV12-3/TRBV12-4; cdr3_aa: CASRHGGGRAGNTIYF
cdr3_length: 15; clone_size: few; j_call: TRBJ2-7; v_call: TRBV18; cdr3_aa: CASSPPPGSENEQYF
cdr3_length: 18; clone_size: .; j_call: TRBJ2-6; v_call: TRBV11-1; cdr3_aa: CASSLGAGRVSGANVLTF
cdr3_length: 13; clone_size: .; j_call: TRBJ2-6; v_call: TRBV5-1; cdr3_aa: CASSLSGANVLTF
cdr3_length: 13; clone_size: .; j_call: TRBJ2-7; v_call: TRBV7-2; cdr3_aa: CASSLGIRYEQYF
cdr3_length: 14; clone_size: .; j_call: TRBJ2-3; v_call: TRBV5-1; cdr3_aa: CASMKGIGTDTQYF
cdr3_length: 15; clone_size: .; j_call: TRBJ1-1; v_call: TRBV4-3; cdr3_aa: CASSQKGPSRTEAFF
cdr3_length: 17; clone_size: once; j_call: TRBJ2-3; v_call: TRBV11-2; cdr3_aa: CASSLRGAGVGGDTQYF
cdr3_length: 14; clone_size: .; j_call: TRBJ2-7; v_call: TRBV19; cdr3_aa: CASSVGQGRREQYF
cdr3_length: 17; clone_size: many; j_call: TRBJ2-3; v_call: TRBV13; cdr3_aa: CASSLRNRRTSTDTQYF
cdr3_length: 14; clone_size: medium-sized; j_call: TRBJ2-5; v_call: TRBV10-3; cdr3_aa: CAIARPASRETQYF
cdr3_length: 14; clone_size: .; j_call: TRBJ1-2; v_call: TRBV6-5; cdr3_aa: CASSYSGGAGGYTF
cdr3_length: 13; clone_size: .; j_call: TRBJ1-1; v_call: TRBV5-1; cdr3_aa: CASSLSVNTEAFF
cdr3_length: 16; clone_size: few; j_call: TRBJ1-3; v_call: TRBV6-6; cdr3_aa: CASSWDRVSSGNTIYF
cdr3_length: 15; clone_size: few; j_call: TRBJ2-3; v_call: TRBV18; cdr3_aa: CASSPVSGSPDTQYF
cdr3_length: 13; clone_size: few; j_call: TRBJ2-3; v_call: TRBV6-5; cdr3_aa: CASSYSFTDTQYF
cdr3_length: 14; clone_size: .; j_call: TRBJ1-5; v_call: TRBV6-5; cdr3_aa: CASRTGGVNQPQHF
cdr3_length: 17; clone_size: .; j_call: TRBJ1-2; v_call: TRBV5-1; cdr3_aa: CASSLGGKEGIIYGYTF
cdr3_length: 17; clone_size: .; j_call: TRBJ1-5; v_call: TRBV2; cdr3_aa: CASSLTGEQERNQPQHF
cdr3_length: 15; clone_size: many; j_call: TRBJ2-5; v_call: TRBV5-5; cdr3_aa: CASSLGPNYQETQYF
cdr3_length: 16; clone_size: .; j_call: TRBJ1-5; v_call: TRBV6-5; cdr3_aa: CASSSFSGMKVQPQHF
cdr3_length: 18; clone_size: many; j_call: TRBJ1-5; v_call: TRBV19; cdr3_aa: CASSAAPIQGYSNQPQHF
cdr3_length: 14; clone_size: .; j_call: TRBJ2-7; v_call: TRBV11-2; cdr3_aa: CASSPLRTVLEQYF
cdr3_length: 17; clone_size: few; j_call: TRBJ2-2; v_call: TRBV7-9; cdr3_aa: CASSFLRGTGNTGELFF
cdr3_length: 14; clone_size: medium-sized; j_call: TRBJ2-5; v_call: TRBV19; cdr3_aa: CASTPDRGQETQYF
cdr3_length: 13; clone_size: medium-sized; j_call: TRBJ2-7; v_call: TRBV27; cdr3_aa: CASSLSGSYEQYF
cdr3_length: 18; clone_size: few; j_call: TRBJ2-1; v_call: TRBV6-5; cdr3_aa: CASSFGLAGGDSYNEQFF
cdr3_length: 16; clone_size: many; j_call: TRBJ2-7; v_call: TRBV5-4; cdr3_aa: CASSQTSVAGVVEQYF
cdr3_length: 15; clone_size: medium-sized; j_call: TRBJ2-3; v_call: TRBV19; cdr3_aa: CASSLIGQDTDTQYF
cdr3_length: 14; clone_size: medium-sized; j_call: TRBJ2-7; v_call: TRBV29-1; cdr3_aa: CSVDIGGLSYEQYF
cdr3_length: 13; clone_size: few; j_call: TRBJ1-2; v_call: TRBV6-1; cdr3_aa: CASSDQGNYGYTF
cdr3_length: 13; clone_size: many; j_call: TRBJ2-3; v_call: TRBV19; cdr3_aa: CASSRGVGDTQYF
cdr3_length: 17; clone_size: medium-sized; j_call: TRBJ2-1; v_call: TRBV19; cdr3_aa: CASTTSRLAGGNNEQFF
cdr3_length: 17; clone_size: .; j_call: TRBJ2-3; v_call: TRBV7-9; cdr3_aa: CASSLIRGQGRTDTQYF
cdr3_length: 13; clone_size: .; j_call: TRBJ2-1; v_call: TRBV6-6; cdr3_aa: CASRSGHDNEQFF
cdr3_length: 12; clone_size: few; j_call: TRBJ1-2; v_call: TRBV5-4; cdr3_aa: CASSHRDRVGTF
cdr3_length: 15; clone_size: few; j_call: TRBJ1-6; v_call: TRBV12-3/TRBV12-4; cdr3_aa: CASSLGVSYNSPLHF
cdr3_length: 12; clone_size: many; j_call: TRBJ2-1; v_call: TRBV7-2; cdr3_aa: CASSLLGFGQFF
cdr3_length: 17; clone_size: .; j_call: TRBJ2-3; v_call: TRBV19; cdr3_aa: CASIRTGRPGSTDTQYF
cdr3_length: 16; clone_size: few; j_call: TRBJ2-5; v_call: TRBV7-6; cdr3_aa: CASSLGSSGGQETQYF
cdr3_length: 13; clone_size: .; j_call: TRBJ1-5; v_call: TRBV6-2/TRBV6-3; cdr3_aa: CASSDRSNQPQHF
cdr3_length: 14; clone_size: .; j_call: TRBJ1-2; v_call: TRBV6-5; cdr3_aa: CASRQQGVKRGYTF